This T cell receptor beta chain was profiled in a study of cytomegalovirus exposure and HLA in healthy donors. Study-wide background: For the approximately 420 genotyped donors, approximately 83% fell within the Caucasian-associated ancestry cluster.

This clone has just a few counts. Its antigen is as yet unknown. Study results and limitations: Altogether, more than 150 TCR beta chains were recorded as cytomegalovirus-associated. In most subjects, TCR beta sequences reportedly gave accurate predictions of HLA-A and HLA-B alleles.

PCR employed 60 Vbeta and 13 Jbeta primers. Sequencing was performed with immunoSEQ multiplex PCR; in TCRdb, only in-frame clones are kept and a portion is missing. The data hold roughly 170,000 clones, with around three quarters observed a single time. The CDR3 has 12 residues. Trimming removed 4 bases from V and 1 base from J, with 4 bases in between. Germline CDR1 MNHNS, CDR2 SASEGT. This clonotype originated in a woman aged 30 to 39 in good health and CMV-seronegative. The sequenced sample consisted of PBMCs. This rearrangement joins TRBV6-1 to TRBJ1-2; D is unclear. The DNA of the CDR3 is TGTGCCAGCAGTGTTCTTAACTATGGCTACACCTTC. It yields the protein CASSVLNYGYTF.